The sequence of this TCR beta chain was determined in a study of T cells after yellow fever vaccination (dated by TCRdb to the late 2010s). With respect to the entire study: Libraries from fractions with low cell numbers were prepared with the SMART-Seq v4 Ultra Low Input RNA kit. Bulk PBMC replicates and cell subsets were isolated from blood drawn at multiple timepoints before and after both primary and secondary immunization. Bulk TCR alpha and beta repertoires were sequenced longitudinally to track T-cell clones before and after primary and booster YFV17D yellow fever vaccination. The cohort comprised two healthy male donors, one aged 18 to 30 and one aged 30 to 39 years.

Synthesis of TCR cDNA relied on 5'RACE template switching, a step that introduced a universal primer site along with unique molecular identifiers. Priming of cDNA synthesis was performed from both the TCR alpha and TCR beta constant segments. Libraries were amplified in two PCR steps, with sample barcodes and sequencing adapters added in the second step. Libraries were sequenced on Illumina HiSeq 2500 (2x100 bp) or NovaSeq (2x150 bp). In the original analysis: MIGEC was used to demultiplex reads and collapse the reads into UMI consensus sequences, and MiXCR was used for V(D)J alignment. Vaccine-responding clonotypes were defined with edgeR using replicate PBMC samples, requiring FDR below 0.01 and a log2 fold change above 5 up to day 15. Each bulk clonotype received a CD4 or CD8 identity based on whether the sequenced CD4 or CD8 repertoire contained that clonotype at higher abundance. TCRdb cleaned the public reads at Q25 with fastp, built clones with MiXCR and kept in-frame beta chains. Identical CDR3 proteins give one entry, which carries the most common genes and DNA. The V and J calls and clone size come from TCRdb's table, not from the authors' own analysis. Recorded for this sample are some 560,000 distinct CDR3 sequences; 15% to 20% of them occurred a single time. In total, the top ten clones hold roughly an eighth of the sample.

The CDR3 numbers 16 residues from cysteine through phenylalanine. Only CDR3 DNA remains: 48 bases, in frame from the first base. CDR1 and CDR2 were assigned from the germline V gene (reference sequence) as LGHDT and YNNKEL. The germline V end is reduced by 1 base and the J end by 6 bases; junction bases left unmatched: 9. Per the publication, the treatment or condition label means: live attenuated yellow fever vaccine strain. At every blood-draw timepoint, two biological replicates of bulk PBMCs were collected. A standard Ficoll-Paque protocol was used to isolate PBMCs from peripheral blood. TriZol was used to extract RNA from bulk PBMCs, CD4 and CD8 fractions, and dextramer-positive and dextramer-negative fractions. On the study overall, not on this receptor specifically: The secondary T-cell response was found to be weaker but faster than the primary response, with a peak reached on day 5 rather than on day 15. Because only a couple of donors were included in the study, the extent to which the findings can be generalized is limited. After the booster, most of the clones that had expanded following primary vaccination were detected again (roughly 96% of CD4 and roughly nine tenths of CD8), which suggests that memory was broadly maintained. A small fraction of clonotypes showed up in both the CD4 and CD8 compartments, probably as a result of convergent recombination. FACS-sorted repertoires could contain abundant contaminating clonotypes from the bulk population, so computational filtering was required.

This clonotype was observed a few times. Which antigen it targets is not known. Base qualities are not provided; no much larger clone lies one nucleotide away. This sequence originates from a man between 25 and 39 years old who received the YFV17D yellow fever vaccine. Here the sequenced sample was PBMCs, taken 15 days after the yellow fever booster vaccination. The sequence is built from TRBV3-1 and TRBJ2-7; 10 middle bases align to TRBD1. The CDR3 protein sequence reads: CASSQALPGTGAEQYF. Here is the DNA: TGTGCCAGCAGCCAAGCACTGCCCGGGACAGGGGCCGAGCAGTACTTC.